The 13 T cell receptor beta chains reported below all come from one sample, sequenced in a study of long-term antiretroviral therapy in people with HIV. Run at survey level, the immunoSEQ assay was version v3.0. The repertoire was sequenced with immunoSEQ multiplex PCR; TCRdb's copy has only in-frame clones and lacks some. The repertoire has 35,000 to 40,000 clones, around 94% of them found once; the top ten carry roughly 4%. The sequenced sample was unsorted PBMCs, obtained 4.1 years after starting antiretroviral therapy. The receptors here all came from a woman between 45 and 60 years old with HIV.

V gene TRBV12-5 combines with J gene TRBJ2-3; weak D call: TRBD2 (5 bases). Germline values: CDR1 LGHNT, CDR2 FRNRAP. The CDR3 totals 16 residues. Deletions cut 6 bases from V and 0 bases from J, with 16 bases between. The DNA for the CDR3 is TGTGCTAGTGGCCCTCCTAGGACGGGGAGCACAGATACGCAGTATTTT. It yields the protein CASGPPRTGSTDTQYF.

This chain connects TRBV30 to TRBJ1-4, with 12 bases lining up with TRBD1. V lost 0 bases and J lost 4; bases outside the gene matches: 6. Germline lookup yields CDR1 GTSNPN and CDR2 SVGIG (reference sequence). The CDR3 runs 17 residues. The CDR3 spells CAWSVRDRGPFNEKLFF. The CDR3, as DNA: TGTGCCTGGAGTGTAAGGGACAGGGGGCCTTTTAATGAAAAACTGTTTTTT.

In this sample, this clone turned up once. The chain combines TRBV19 with TRBJ1-1; TRBD1 aligns across 7 bases. Trimming cost V 7 bases and J 3 bases; bases outside gene matches: 8. CDR3 length: 14 residues. Germline V lookup: CDR1 LNHDA, CDR2 SQIVND (reference sequence). The CDR3 DNA sequence: TGTGCCAGTAATCTTGGGACAGTTCACACTGAAGCTTTCTTT. It specifies CASNLGTVHTEAFF.

The chain is built from TRBV13 and TRBJ1-3; D not certain. V was cut by 3 bases and J by 0 bases, with 6 bases left in between. Germline V gene lookup returns CDR1 PRHDT and CDR2 FYEKMQ (reference sequence). This CDR3 is built from 14 residues. The CDR3 region has the DNA TGTGCCAGCAGCTTCGGCAGCTCTGGAAACACCATATATTTT. This sequence encodes CASSFGSSGNTIYF.

The rearrangement uses TRBV7-9 and TRBJ1-6, with D perhaps TRBD1 (6 bases). Germline V gives CDR1 SEHNR, CDR2 FQNEAQ (reference sequence). The CDR3 loop spans 17 amino acids. V dropped 2 bases and J dropped 2 bases, with 13 bases sitting between them. Written as DNA, the CDR3 is TGTGCCAGCAGCTTACGGGGGGCAACCCCCTATAATTCACCCCTCCACTTT. It is translated as CASSLRGATPYNSPLHF. Full variable domain (rest looked up from reference TRBV7-9 and TRBJ1-6): DTGVSQNPRHKITKRGQNVTFRCDPISEHNRLYWYRQTLGQGPEFLTYFQNEAQLEKSRLLSDRFSAERPKGSFSTLEIQRTEQGDSAMYLCASSLRGATPYNSPLHFGNGTRLTVT.

The gene calls are TRBV5-1 and TRBJ2-1; 8 bases align to TRBD1. The junction had 11 bases not matched to a gene; V was cut back by 0 bases and J by 9 bases. The V gene's germline CDR1 is SGHRS and CDR2 YFSETQ. CDR3 length: 16 residues. This CDR3 is CASSLGLETGAGEQFF. CDR3 in DNA: TGCGCCAGCAGCTTGGGTCTTGAGACAGGGGCGGGTGAGCAGTTCTTC.

The chain is built from TRBV30 and TRBJ2-3, with D maybe TRBD1 (6 bases). Germline V gene sequence: CDR1 GTSNPN, CDR2 SVGIG (reference sequence). The CDR3 consists of 15 residues. V shed 3 bases and J shed 1 base, with 14 bases lying between them. This chain's CDR3 is CAWSLGASRTDTQYF. The CDR3 DNA reads as TGTGCCTGGAGCCTGGGGGCTAGTCGCACAGATACGCAGTATTTT.

The chain is built from TRBV9 and TRBJ2-2; 8 bases match TRBD1. Germline CDR1 reads SGDLS; CDR2 reads YYNGEE. This CDR3 has 14 residues. The V segment lost 3 bases and the J segment 5 bases; nucleotides outside the gene matches: 3. This CDR3 reads CASSATGGTGELFF. CDR3 nucleotide sequence: TGTGCCAGCAGCGCCACAGGGGGTACCGGGGAGCTGTTTTTT.

This chain links TRBV6-4 with TRBJ2-3; 8 positions match TRBD1. This CDR3 spans 14 amino acids. Losses at the gene ends were 5 bases for V and 3 bases for J; bases not matched to a gene: 4. Germline V gene sequence: CDR1 MRHNA, CDR2 SNTAGT. For the CDR3, the DNA is TGTGCCAGCAGTCCGGACAGGGCTACAGATACGCAGTATTTT. This sequence encodes CASSPDRATDTQYF.

V and J are TRBV7-3 and TRBJ2-2; unclear D gene. V was clipped by 5 bases and J by 2 bases, with 12 bases between them. Germline-derived CDR1 and CDR2 are SGHTA and FQGTGA. This CDR3 has 15 residues. DNA for the CDR3: TGTGCCAGCAGCCCAAAGGGTGCCAACACCGGGGAGCTGTTTTTT. Translation: CASSPKGANTGELFF. Supplemented by reference TRBV7-3 and TRBJ2-2, the full variable domain reads GAGVSQTPSNKVTEKGKYVELRCDPISGHTALYWYRQSLGQGPEFLIYFQGTGAADDSGLPNDRFFAVRPEGSVSTLKIQRTERGDSAVYLCASSPKGANTGELFFGEGSRLTVL.

V is TRBV5-6 and J is TRBJ2-3, with TRBD1 matching 9 bases. V lost 9 bases, J lost 8 bases, and 7 bases stayed unmatched. In germline, CDR1 is SGHDT, CDR2 YYEEEE. This CDR3 region has 12 residues. CDR3 loop: CATGQGLVTQYF. CDR3 DNA: TGTGCCACCGGACAGGGGTTGGTTACGCAGTATTTT.

The chain joins TRBV5-8 to TRBJ1-5; D is possibly TRBD1 (6 bases). V lost 0 bases and J 7 bases, leaving 11 bases between the germline ends. In germline, CDR1 is SGHTS, CDR2 YDEGEE. The CDR3 is 14 residues long. CDR3 residues: CASSLGNRDQPQHF. In DNA form, the CDR3 reads TGTGCCAGCAGCTTGGGGAACAGGGACCAGCCCCAGCATTTT.

The chain recombines TRBV7-9 with TRBJ1-3; no firm D call. This CDR3 contains 15 residues. Between the trimmed V and J ends, which lost 1 base and 4 bases, there was a span of 11 bases. CDR1 SEHNR and CDR2 FQNEAQ come from the germline V gene (reference sequence). This chain's CDR3 is CASSLGGSPGNTIYF. The DNA of the CDR3 is TGTGCCAGCAGCTTAGGGGGAAGTCCGGGAAACACCATATATTTT.